The entry that follows covers one TCR beta chain sequence. There are a few counts of this clonotype. Its antigen has not been determined. Nothing much larger sits one base from this clone, and base qualities are not available. V lost 4 bases and J lost 1 base; the stretch between them is 7 bases long. Via the germline V gene (reference sequence), CDR1 is SEHNR and CDR2 FQNEAQ. The CDR3, from cysteine to phenylalanine, totals 14 residues. CDR3 DNA only is kept here, 42 bases in frame from base 1. The TCR beta CDR3 regions were amplified from the RNA transcripts. A first-round RT-PCR of the TCR CDR3 used the HTBI primer set with the Qiagen OneStep RT-PCR kit. A second multiplex PCR round built the libraries, followed by size selection and purification. Paired-end sequencing of the libraries was performed with 100 bp reads on an Illumina HiSeq2000. The original pipeline was this. SOAPnuke was used to process the raw data, removing reads that contained adapters or uncalled bases, had a mean Phred below 15, or lacked an exact match to the constant primer or identifier. COPE v1.2.5 was used to merge high-quality paired reads, and clonotypes were defined as unique nucleotide sequences. Clonotypes were aligned to IMGT TRBV, TRBD and TRBJ reference segments using MiTCR v1.1. Analysis was restricted to V-J combinations with a frequency above 0.0001, which covered about 99% of repertoires. A TCS score was defined as the ratio of F50 (clonal expansion) to E x V (chaos), with BLOSUM62-based TCRdist applied between CDR3 peptides within each V-J. Welch's t-statistics and random forest reduced around 510 V-J features to 13, which were used in a naive Bayes classifier (R e1071). TCRdb reworked the public reads: Q25 trimming with fastp, MiXCR clone assembly, productive beta chains retained. Each record represents a unique CDR3 protein, reported with the most common genes and DNA among its rows. Clone size and V and J calls follow TCRdb, not the original study. The table for this sample lists under 700,000 distinct CDR3 sequences; about 45% of them were counted only once. The top ten clones comprise 6.5% to 9% of the sample.

This sample was included in a study of T cells in Graves' hyperthyroidism and ophthalmopathy (dated by TCRdb to the late 2010s). Background on the whole study: To identify TCR V-J signatures that set the groups apart, the researchers used a discovery cohort of about a hundred patients, made up of around 42 with Graves' ophthalmopathy and 57 with stable Graves' hyperthyroidism. Whether ophthalmopathy could be predicted prospectively was tested in an independent validation cohort made up of 18 hyperthyroidism patients plus 17 patients who later progressed to ophthalmopathy. According to the paper, TCR Vbeta CDR3 sequencing was carried out on about 140 peripheral blood samples, which came from under 50 ophthalmopathy, approximately 72 hyperthyroidism and approximately 17 progressor patients. The approximately 100 discovery patients were divided at random into training and test sets in a 7:3 ratio. The study also compared thyroid tissue and blood T-cell repertoires from more than five Graves' hyperthyroidism patients. Once sampling was done, hyperthyroidism patients were given methimazole at a starting dose of 30 mg daily, whereas ophthalmopathy patients were given high-dose intravenous methylprednisolone.

Broad study findings and their caveats: In validation, the model predicted progression to ophthalmopathy with over 65% sensitivity and around 72% specificity, a median of about 6.7 months before onset. No statistical method was used to set the sample size in advance, and investigators knew the group allocation. Most expanded thyroid clonotypes (frequency above 0.001) were also detected in blood, a finding suggesting that blood repertoires may reflect thyroid immune responses. A model built on a 13 V-J signature distinguished ophthalmopathy from stable hyperthyroidism, reaching over 85% sensitivity and under 84% specificity in cross-validation and 80%/75% in testing.

Graves' hyperthyroidism was defined as stable when no progression to ophthalmopathy occurred over 18 months of follow-up. Hyperthyroidism patients were aged 18 to 65 years and newly diagnosed, with disease duration of less than 2 months. Exclusion was applied to patients with uncontrolled infections, other autoimmune diseases, pregnancy or lactation. Diagnoses were based on clinical symptoms, serum thyroxine and TRAb, thyroid ultrasound and orbital computed tomography. Total RNA was extracted using Trizol reagent, and RNA quality was assessed on an Agilent 2100 Bioanalyzer. The chain is encoded by TRBV7-9 joined to TRBJ2-2; no D gene is confidently identified. The sequence derives from a woman aged 18-29 years with Graves' hyperthyroidism. Donor details come from another sample of the same person, matched by shared clones. Specimen: peripheral blood or thyroid tissue (not recorded which). The DNA sequence is given as TGTGCCAGCAGCTCCAACCTGAACACCGGGGAGCTGTTTTTT. Its amino acids are CASSSNLNTGELFF.